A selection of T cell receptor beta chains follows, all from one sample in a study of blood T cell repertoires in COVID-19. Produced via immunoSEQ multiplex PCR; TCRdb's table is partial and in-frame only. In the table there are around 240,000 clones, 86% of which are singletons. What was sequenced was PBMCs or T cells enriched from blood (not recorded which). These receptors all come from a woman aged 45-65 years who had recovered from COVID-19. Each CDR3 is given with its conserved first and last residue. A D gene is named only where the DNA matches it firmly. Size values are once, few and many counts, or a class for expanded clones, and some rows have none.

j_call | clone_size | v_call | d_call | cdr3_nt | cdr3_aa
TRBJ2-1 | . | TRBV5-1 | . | TGCGCCGGCCGGGAGCGGCCTTACAATGAGCAGTTCTTC | CAGRERPYNEQFF
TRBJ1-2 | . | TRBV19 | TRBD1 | TGTGCCTCCTCCTCCACGGGACAGGGGGCGAGTGGCTACACCTTC | CASSSTGQGASGYTF
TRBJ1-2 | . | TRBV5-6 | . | TGTGCCAGCAGCTTGGCTAGCCTCCGTGGCTACACCTTC | CASSLASLRGYTF
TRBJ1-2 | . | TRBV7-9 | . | TGTGCCAGCAGCTTTGGGGGCGATGGCTACACCTTC | CASSFGGDGYTF
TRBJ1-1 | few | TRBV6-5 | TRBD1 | TGTGCCAGCAGTTACCGGCGACAGGGGGCCCCTGAAGCTTTCTTT | CASSYRRQGAPEAFF
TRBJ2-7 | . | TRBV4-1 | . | TGCGCCAGCAGCCAACAAAGTGGTAGCTACGAGCAGTACTTC | CASSQQSGSYEQYF
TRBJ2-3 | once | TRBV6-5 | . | TGTGCCAGCAGTTCCCCGTCCCCCCCAGATACGCAGTATTTT | CASSSPSPPDTQYF
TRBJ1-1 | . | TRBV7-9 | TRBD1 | TGTGCCAGCACCATGACGATGGGACAGAGGAACACTGAAGCTTTCTTT | CASTMTMGQRNTEAFF
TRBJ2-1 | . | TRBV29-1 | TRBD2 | TGCGTACTAGCGGGGGCCCTAAACAATGAGCAGTTCTTC | CVLAGALNNEQFF
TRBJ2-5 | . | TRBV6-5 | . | TGTGCCAGCAGTTCCCCAGGTGGAGAGACCCAGTACTTC | CASSSPGGETQYF
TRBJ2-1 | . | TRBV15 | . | TGTGTCACCAGCCGAGGCGATGAGCAGTTCTTC | CVTSRGDEQFF
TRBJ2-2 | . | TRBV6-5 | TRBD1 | TGTGCCAGCCAGAGGGGGCCGGACACCGGGGAGCTGTTTTTT | CASQRGPDTGELFF
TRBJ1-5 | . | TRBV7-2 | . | TGTGCCAGCAGCTTAGGGCTCCATCAGCCCCAGCATTTT | CASSLGLHQPQHF
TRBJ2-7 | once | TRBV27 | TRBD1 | TGTGCCAGCAGTTTCCCTTCCGGGACAGTTACCTACGAGCAGTACTTC | CASSFPSGTVTYEQYF
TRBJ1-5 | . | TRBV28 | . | TGTGCCAGCAGAGAGTACAGGTACAATCAGCCCCAGCATTTT | CASREYRYNQPQHF
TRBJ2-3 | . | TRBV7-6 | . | TGTGCCAGCAGCTTAGGGACGGGGGGCCCCCGCACAGATACGCAGTATTTT | CASSLGTGGPRTDTQYF
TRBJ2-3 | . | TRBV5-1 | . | TGCGCCAGCAGCTCGGGGTCCTCGGGAGATACGCAGTATTTT | CASSSGSSGDTQYF
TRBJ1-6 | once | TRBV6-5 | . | TGTGCCAGCAGTTACGGGGGGAGTATAATAAGTTCACCCCTCCACTTT | CASSYGGSIISSPLHF